This T cell receptor beta chain was captured in a study of OX40 agonist ivuxolimab in advanced cancers. Turning to the overall study: Ivuxolimab, which targeted the costimulatory receptor OX40 (CD134), was an agonistic, fully human IgG2 monoclonal antibody. Three dose-escalation patients achieved partial responses, one with hepatocellular carcinoma and two with cutaneous melanoma. Of the approximately 50 dose-escalation patients, hepatocellular carcinoma was present in approximately 20, melanoma in approximately 15, renal cell carcinoma in 9 and head and neck cancer in 9. Intravenous ivuxolimab was administered to patients every 2 weeks at six dose levels: 0.01, 0.1, 0.3, 1.5, 3 and 10 mg/kg. In the dose-escalation cohort, around four fifths of patients were male, and the mean age was around 65 years with a range of roughly 20 to 85. Patients were allowed to have had prior anti-PD-1, anti-PD-L1 or anti-CTLA-4 therapy, and about 40% of the dose-escalation patients had been treated with checkpoint inhibitors. The monotherapy dose-escalation portion (N = 52 patients) of the phase I ivuxolimab trial is reported in the paper. The point of sequencing TCRbeta in the periphery was to test whether ivuxolimab changed TCR sequence diversity and drove clonal T-cell expansion. What the work shows at the level of the full study, not this receptor alone: Low levels of normalized T-cell clonal expansion were also seen in some nonresponding patients. Partial responders in the 0.1-3.0 mg/kg groups had among the lowest normalized peripheral clonal expansion, especially among CD8+ T cells. The antigen specificity of the clonally expanded peripheral T cells was not determined. After ivuxolimab, CD8+ T cells had more expanded clones than CD4+ T cells on average. At doses of 0.1 to 3.0 mg/kg, clonal expansion of both CD4+ and CD8+ blood T cells was observed from baseline to week 6.

Its CDR3 holds 15 amino acids, cysteine through phenylalanine. Here the CDR3 DNA is all that survives: 45 bases in frame from base 1. CDR1 SGHRS and CDR2 YFSETQ are derived from the germline V gene. V drops 4 bases and J drops 8 bases, leaving 21 bases in between. Patients with a history of autoimmune disease or receiving systemic immunosuppression were excluded from the trial. Peripheral blood for TCR sequencing was collected from all dose cohorts at baseline, on cycle 4 day 1, and on cycle 7 day 1. Samples were obtained from an open-label, multicenter, first-in-human phase I dose-escalation trial of ivuxolimab. Adults with locally advanced or metastatic head and neck squamous cell, hepatocellular, melanoma or renal cell carcinoma were enrolled in the trial. Before TCR sequencing, CD4+ T cells and CD8+ T cells from peripheral blood were sorted into separate populations. About this clone itself: Its antigen remains undetermined. Base qualities are not at hand, and no much larger clone is one base apart.

For sequencing of the TCRbeta CDR3 region, genomic DNA was extracted from the sorted cells. TCRbeta CDR3 regions were sequenced using the immunoSEQ Assay. Sourced from immuneACCESS, this table was stored by TCRdb with only in-frame sequences that have V and J called. A share of the clones is absent; for the studies checked, an unresolved V gene accounts for under half, and the remainder has no known explanation. In all, the sample holds approximately 60,000 clones, and approximately 84% of those were seen once. 2% to 3% of the sample belongs to the ten largest clones. This sequence uses TRBV5-1 and TRBJ1-1; too little of a D gene remains to name it. The TCR was taken from an adult with an advanced solid tumor such as melanoma, head and neck, liver or kidney cancer. The sample consisted of CD4+ or CD8+ T cells sorted from blood, taken in a trial of the OX40 agonist ivuxolimab. CDR3 reads: CASSPGSTTLEEAFF. Read as DNA, the sequence is TGCGCCAGCAGCCCCGGATCGACCACCCTCGAAGAAGCTTTCTTT. The CDR3 plus the reference TRBV5-1 and TRBJ1-1 genes for the other parts give the full variable domain: KAGVTQTPRYLIKTRGQQVTLSCSPISGHRSVSWYQQTPGQGLQFLFEYFSETQRNKGNFPGRFSGRQFSNSRSEMNVSTLELGDSALYLCASSPGSTTLEEAFFGQGTRLTVV.